The rows below give T cell receptor beta chains drawn from one sample of a study of human T cells and chemical hapten exposure. A single record per CDR3 protein comes from TCRdb applying MiXCR to the RACE reads. This table holds roughly 90,000 distinct CDR3 sequences, approximately 11% found once. Here the sequenced sample was whole blood, taken in connection with sensitization to the hapten diphenylcyclopropenone (DPC). Source of these receptors: a woman younger than 45 with alopecia areata. Some clones in this sample may be carry-over from other donors' samples. CDR3s include the opening cysteine and the closing phenylalanine or tryptophan. The D gene is left open where the match is weak. Some rows have no size entry. The others give once, few or many, or a class for an expanded clone.

D	V	size	J	DNA	CDR3
TRBD1	TRBV28	many	TRBJ1-5	TGTGCCAGCAGTTTATCCGGACAGGGCCGAGCTCAGCCCCAGCATTTT	CASSLSGQGRAQPQHF
TRBD1	TRBV10-3	few	TRBJ1-2	TGTGCCATCAGTGGCGGACAGGGGGCGGGTGGCTACACCTTC	CAISGGQGAGGYTF
TRBD1	TRBV5-4	many	TRBJ1-6	TGTGCCAGCAGCTCAGGGGGCATGGGTTCACCCCTCCACTTT	CASSSGGMGSPLHF
TRBD1	TRBV29-1	NA	TRBJ1-4	TGCAGCGCCAAAGGACAGGACAATGAAAAACTGTTTTTT	CSAKGQDNEKLFF
TRBD2	TRBV20-1	NA	TRBJ2-7	TGCAGTGCGGTCCAGATTAAAGATCAATTAGCGGGAACTTACGAGCAGTACTTC	CSAVQIKDQLAGTYEQYF
NA	TRBV10-3	NA	TRBJ1-1	TGTGCCATCAGTGAGTCGGGTTTGGCGAACACTGAAGCTTTCTTT	CAISESGLANTEAFF
TRBD2	TRBV19	many	TRBJ2-1	TGTGCCAGTAGTCGGACTAGCGGGGATTACAATGAGCAGTTCTTC	CASSRTSGDYNEQFF
TRBD1	TRBV6-2/TRBV6-3	NA	TRBJ2-1	TGTGCCAGCAGACCCCGTACAGGGGGCCGGTCCTACAATGAGCAGTTCTTC	CASRPRTGGRSYNEQFF
NA	TRBV4-3	many	TRBJ1-6	TGCGCCAGCAGCAAGGGGGGGGATGTATCACCCCTCCACTTT	CASSKGGDVSPLHF
TRBD1	TRBV5-6	many	TRBJ1-5	TGTGCCAGCAGCTTGGGCGACAGGGACCAGCCCCAGCATTTT	CASSLGDRDQPQHF
TRBD2	TRBV28	few	TRBJ2-7	TGTGCCAGCAGTTTCAGCACTAGCGGGAGTATAACCTACGAGCAGTACTTC	CASSFSTSGSITYEQYF
TRBD1	TRBV12-3/TRBV12-4	NA	TRBJ1-6	TGTGCCAGCAGTCAGACAGGGCCTTATTCACCCCTCCACTTT	CASSQTGPYSPLHF
NA	TRBV7-3	few	TRBJ2-7	TGTGCCAGCAGCCCATCCACGGCGGCCTACGAGCAGTACTTC	CASSPSTAAYEQYF
NA	TRBV18	NA	TRBJ1-5	TGTGCCAGCTCCAAAACAGGGAGCAATCAGCCCCAGCATTTT	CASSKTGSNQPQHF
NA	TRBV6-5	few	TRBJ1-2	TGTGCCAGCGCCCAAGGGGCCAACTATGGCTACACCTTC	CASAQGANYGYTF
TRBD2	TRBV20-1	medium-sized	TRBJ2-5	TGCAGTGCTATTGATAGCGGGAAGGGAGAGACCCAGTACTTC	CSAIDSGKGETQYF
TRBD1	TRBV6-4	NA	TRBJ1-6	TGTGCCAGCAGTGGGACAGGGGATAATTCACCCCTCCACTTT	CASSGTGDNSPLHF
TRBD2	TRBV20-1	many	TRBJ2-1	TGCAGTGCTAGTAGGCCTAGCGGGGGTATTGTTGAGCAGTTCTTC	CSASRPSGGIVEQFF
NA	TRBV10-1	many	TRBJ2-7	TGCGCCAGCAGTGAGGCCAAGTGGCAGCGGCTAGGCTACGAGCAGTACTTC	CASSEAKWQRLGYEQYF
NA	TRBV2	NA	TRBJ2-7	TGTGCCAGCAGTGACCACTCGGAGCAGTACTTC	CASSDHSEQYF
NA	TRBV29-1	NA	TRBJ1-2	TGCAGCGTTGCCCACACGTCGATTTATGGCTACACCTTC	CSVAHTSIYGYTF
NA	TRBV7-9	many	TRBJ2-1	TGTGCCAGCAGCTTAGAAGTTAGGAGGTACAATGAGCAGTTCTTC	CASSLEVRRYNEQFF
TRBD2	TRBV6-2/TRBV6-3	NA	TRBJ2-5	TGTGCCAGCAGTTACGCCAGAAAGCGGGAGTGGAGTCAAGAGACCCAGTACTTC	CASSYARKREWSQETQYF
TRBD2	TRBV3-1	many	TRBJ2-5	TGTGCCAGCAGCCTTAGCGGGGAGCCCCAAGAGACCCAGTACTTC	CASSLSGEPQETQYF
TRBD1	TRBV6-5	many	TRBJ1-4	TGTGCCAGCAGTTACGACAGGGGCCCTAATGAAAAACTGTTTTTT	CASSYDRGPNEKLFF
NA	TRBV3-1	few	TRBJ1-3	TGTGCCAGCAGCCAGACTGGAAACACCATATATTTT	CASSQTGNTIYF
NA	TRBV18	many	TRBJ2-2	TGTGCCAGCTCACTATCGACAGCGGTGACCGGGGAGCTGTTTTTT	CASSLSTAVTGELFF
TRBD2	TRBV30	few	TRBJ2-3	TGTGCCTGGAGTGACCTACTAGCGGGCGATACAGATACGCAGTATTTT	CAWSDLLAGDTDTQYF
NA	TRBV5-1	few	TRBJ2-6	TGCGCCAGCAGCCTACCAGGCGCTGGGGCCAACGTCCTGACTTTC	CASSLPGAGANVLTF
TRBD1	TRBV18	many	TRBJ2-7	TGTGCCAGCTCACTTACAACGCCCGGACAGGGGGCCTACGAGCAGTACTTC	CASSLTTPGQGAYEQYF
TRBD1	TRBV18	NA	TRBJ1-1	TGTGCCAGCTCAAGGGACAGACCTAACACTGAAGCTTTCTTT	CASSRDRPNTEAFF
NA	TRBV29-1	many	TRBJ1-2	TGCAGCGTTGAAGATTGGGGGAGAGCAAACTATGGCTACACCTTC	CSVEDWGRANYGYTF
TRBD1	TRBV28	many	TRBJ1-4	TGTGCCAGCAGTTCGGGACAGCAAGCCGAAAAACTGTTTTTT	CASSSGQQAEKLFF